This TCR beta chain is from a study of brain metastases from non-small cell lung cancer. Germline values: CDR1 MDHEN, CDR2 SYDVKM. The CDR3 totals 16 residues. V lost 6 bases and J lost 5; bases outside the gene matches: 10. Clones were sequenced by immunoSEQ multiplex PCR, and TCRdb holds only the in-frame ones, with some missing. Of 3,000 to 3,500 clones listed, 95% were seen once; the top ten hold around 1.9%. The sequence was collected from a donor aged 40 or over with non-small cell lung cancer. The sample taken for sequencing was tumor-adjacent normal tissue. The V gene is TRBV28, the J gene TRBJ2-3; 11 positions agree with TRBD1. CDR3 loop: CASSHPGTGGIDTQYF. The CDR3 DNA reads TGTGCCAGCAGCCATCCCGGGACAGGGGGAATAGATACGCAGTATTTT.